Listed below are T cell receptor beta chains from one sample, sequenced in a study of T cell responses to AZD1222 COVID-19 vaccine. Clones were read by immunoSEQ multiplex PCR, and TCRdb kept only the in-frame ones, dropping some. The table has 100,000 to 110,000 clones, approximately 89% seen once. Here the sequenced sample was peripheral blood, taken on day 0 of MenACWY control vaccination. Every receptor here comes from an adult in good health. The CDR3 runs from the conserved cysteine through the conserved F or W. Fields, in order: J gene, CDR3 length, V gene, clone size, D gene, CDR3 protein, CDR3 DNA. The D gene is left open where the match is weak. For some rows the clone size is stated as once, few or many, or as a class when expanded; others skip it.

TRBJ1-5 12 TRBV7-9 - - CASSLDPQPQHF TGTGCCAGCAGCTTAGATCCTCAGCCCCAGCATTTT
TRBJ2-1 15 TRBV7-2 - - CASSLWVGLYNEQFF TGTGCCAGCAGCTTATGGGTCGGCTTATACAATGAGCAGTTCTTC
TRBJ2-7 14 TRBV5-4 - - CASGRSTGTYEQYF TGTGCCAGCGGGAGATCAACAGGTACCTACGAGCAGTACTTC
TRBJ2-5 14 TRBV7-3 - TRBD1 CASSSGQGGETQYF TGTGCCAGCAGCTCAGGACAGGGGGGAGAGACCCAGTACTTC
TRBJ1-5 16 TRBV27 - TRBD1 CASSPRQGRGSQPQHF TGTGCCAGCAGCCCAAGACAGGGTAGGGGGAGTCAGCCCCAGCATTTT
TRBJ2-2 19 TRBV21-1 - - CASSKRREPGTGDTGELFF TGTGCCAGCAGCAAAAGGCGGGAACCAGGGACAGGCGACACCGGGGAGCTGTTTTTT
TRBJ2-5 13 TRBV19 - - CASTSSGSGTQYF TGTGCCAGTACTTCGAGTGGCAGCGGGACCCAGTACTTC
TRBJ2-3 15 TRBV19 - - CASKGTRTGTDTQYF TGTGCCAGTAAGGGGACTCGGACTGGAACAGATACGCAGTATTTT
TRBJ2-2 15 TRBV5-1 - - CASSLEARSTGELFF TGCGCCAGCAGCTTGGAAGCCAGATCCACCGGGGAGCTGTTTTTT
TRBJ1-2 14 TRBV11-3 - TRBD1 CASSPPTGDYGYTF TGTGCCAGCAGCCCACCGACAGGGGACTATGGCTACACCTTC
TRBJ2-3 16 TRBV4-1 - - CASSQDSGPSTDTQYF TGCGCCAGCAGCCAAGACTCGGGTCCTTCCACAGATACGCAGTATTTT
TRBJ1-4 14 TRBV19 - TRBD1 CASSKGQRNEKLFF TGTGCCAGTAGTAAGGGACAGAGAAATGAAAAACTGTTTTTT
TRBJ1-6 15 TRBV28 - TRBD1 CASSPGDRDNSPLHF TGTGCCAGCAGTCCCGGAGACAGGGATAATTCACCCCTCCACTTT
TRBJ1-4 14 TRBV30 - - CAWSSVIPNEKLFF TGTGCCTGGAGCTCTGTTATTCCTAATGAAAAACTGTTTTTT
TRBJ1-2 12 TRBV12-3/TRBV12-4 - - CASSSDNYGYTF TGTGCCAGCAGTTCGGACAACTATGGCTACACCTTC
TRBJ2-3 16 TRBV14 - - CASSQGRTWGTDTQYF TGTGCCAGCAGCCAAGGACGAACATGGGGCACAGATACGCAGTATTTT
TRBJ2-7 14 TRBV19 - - CASSIRHLSYEQYF TGTGCCAGTAGTATTAGACACCTCTCCTACGAGCAGTACTTC
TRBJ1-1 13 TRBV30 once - CAWSRQGNTEAFF TGTGCCTGGAGCAGGCAGGGGAACACTGAAGCTTTCTTT
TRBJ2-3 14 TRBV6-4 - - CASSLEALTDTQYF TGTGCCAGCAGCCTGGAGGCCCTCACAGATACGCAGTATTTT
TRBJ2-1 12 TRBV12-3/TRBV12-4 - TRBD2 CASSRLAHEQFF TGTGCCAGCAGTCGACTAGCACATGAGCAGTTCTTC
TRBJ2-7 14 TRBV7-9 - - CASSLEANLYEQYF TGTGCCAGCAGCTTAGAAGCCAACCTATACGAGCAGTACTTC
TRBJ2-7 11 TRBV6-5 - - CASSHNYEQYF TGTGCCAGCAGTCACAACTACGAGCAGTACTTC
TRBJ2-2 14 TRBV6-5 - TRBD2 CATKLAANTGELFF TGTGCCACCAAACTAGCGGCTAACACCGGGGAGCTGTTTTTT
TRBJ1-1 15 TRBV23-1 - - CASSHGGQGTTEAFF TGCGCCAGCAGTCATGGGGGGCAGGGAACGACTGAAGCTTTCTTT
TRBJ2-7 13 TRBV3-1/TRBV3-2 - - CASSRVSSSEQYF TGTGCCAGCAGCAGAGTCAGTTCATCAGAGCAGTACTTC
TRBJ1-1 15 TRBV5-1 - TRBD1 CASSWGTGLNTEAFF TGCGCCAGCAGCTGGGGGACAGGTCTGAACACTGAAGCTTTCTTT
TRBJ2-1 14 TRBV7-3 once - CASSLRGGYNEQFF TGTGCCAGCAGCTTAAGAGGAGGTTACAATGAGCAGTTCTTC
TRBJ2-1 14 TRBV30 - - CAWSGPVPGNEQFF TGTGCCTGGAGTGGACCGGTCCCGGGCAATGAGCAGTTCTTC
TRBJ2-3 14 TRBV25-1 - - CASTTGDFTDTQYF TGTGCCAGTACGACAGGAGATTTCACAGATACGCAGTATTTT
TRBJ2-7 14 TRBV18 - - CASSPPPGNYEQYF TGTGCCAGCTCACCACCTCCAGGGAACTACGAGCAGTACTTC
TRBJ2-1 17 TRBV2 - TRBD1 CASRPRPGQLSYNEQFF TGTGCCAGCAGACCCAGACCGGGACAGCTATCCTACAATGAGCAGTTCTTC
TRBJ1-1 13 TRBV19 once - CASSIEGPTEAFF TGTGCCAGTAGTATAGAGGGGCCCACTGAAGCTTTCTTT
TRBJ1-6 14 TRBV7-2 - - CASSPTDMAGPLHF TGTGCCAGCAGCCCTACAGACATGGCCGGGCCCCTCCACTTT
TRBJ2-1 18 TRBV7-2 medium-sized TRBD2 CASSPQLARPLFYNEQFF TGTGCCAGCAGCCCGCAACTAGCGCGTCCATTATTCTACAATGAGCAGTTCTTC
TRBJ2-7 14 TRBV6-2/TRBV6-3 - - CASSPPGVTYEQYF TGTGCCAGCAGCCCCCCGGGAGTAACCTACGAGCAGTACTTC
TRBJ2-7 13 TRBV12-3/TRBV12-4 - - CASSPGRGDEQYF TGTGCCAGCAGTCCCGGCAGGGGGGACGAGCAGTACTTC
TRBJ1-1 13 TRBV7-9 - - CASSSYLNTEAFF TGTGCCAGCAGCTCATATTTGAACACTGAAGCTTTCTTT
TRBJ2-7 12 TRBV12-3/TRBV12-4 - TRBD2 CASGGGTYEQYF TGTGCCAGCGGCGGGGGGACCTACGAGCAGTACTTC
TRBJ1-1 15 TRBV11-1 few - CASSSTTGARTEAFF TGTGCCAGCAGCTCCACGACGGGGGCCAGAACTGAAGCTTTCTTT
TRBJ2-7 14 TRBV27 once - CASSWTVGATQQYF TGTGCCAGCAGTTGGACAGTTGGGGCTACGCAGCAGTACTTC
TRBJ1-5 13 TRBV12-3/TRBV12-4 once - CASSLAGRPPQHF TGTGCCAGCAGTTTGGCAGGCCGGCCCCCCCAGCATTTT
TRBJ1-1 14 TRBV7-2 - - CASSSQGVNTEAFF TGTGCCAGCAGCTCACAGGGCGTGAACACTGAAGCTTTCTTT
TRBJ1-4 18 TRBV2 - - CASSEWGGRSETNEKLFF TGTGCCAGCAGTGAGTGGGGAGGGAGGAGCGAAACTAATGAAAAACTGTTTTTT
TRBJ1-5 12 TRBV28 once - CASSTTNQPQHF TGTGCCAGCAGTACCACTAATCAGCCCCAGCATTTT
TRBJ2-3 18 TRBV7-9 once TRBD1 CASSSSDRDRATTDTQYF TGTGCCAGCAGCTCCTCGGATCGGGACAGGGCAACCACAGATACGCAGTATTTT